A single sample is the source of the 12 T cell receptor beta chains below, sequenced in a study of OX40 agonist ivuxolimab in advanced cancers. Profiled with immunoSEQ multiplex PCR; TCRdb holds only in-frame clones, not every one. The sample has around 69,000 clones, about 85% seen once. The sequenced sample was CD4+ or CD8+ T cells sorted from blood, obtained in a trial of the OX40 agonist ivuxolimab. Every receptor here comes from an adult with an advanced solid tumor such as melanoma, head and neck, liver or kidney cancer.

This chain links TRBV7-8 with TRBJ1-3; no clear D. Looked up from germline, CDR1 is SGHVS and CDR2 is FQNEAQ. V shed 3 bases and J shed 2 bases, with 14 bases lying between them. CDR3 length: 16 amino acids. CDR3 in DNA: TGTGCCAGCAGCTTGAGACCCCAACCCCCTGGAAACACCATATATTTT. It codes for CASSLRPQPPGNTIYF.

This clone showed up just once. A junction boundary mismatches the germline segment, possibly from a read error. V and J are TRBV6-6 and TRBJ1-2, with a tentative D call TRBD1 (6 bases). From germline, CDR1 is MNHNY and CDR2 SVGAGI (reference sequence). There are 13 residues in the CDR3. CDR3 sequence (DNA): TGTGCCGGTTGGGGGGGGCGAACTAATGGCTGCACCTTC. Its protein product is CAGWGGRTNGCTF.

The V call is TRBV7-2, the J call TRBJ2-7, with a tentative D call TRBD1 (6 bases). The CDR3 is made up of 14 amino acids. Germline CDR1 is SGHTA and CDR2 is FQGNSA. The V gene lost 3 bases and the J gene lost 2 bases, with 11 bases spanning the gap. CDR3 residues: CASSFNREAYEQYF. Here the CDR3 DNA reads TGTGCCAGCAGCTTTAACAGGGAAGCCTACGAGCAGTACTTC. The full variable domain, its missing parts supplied by reference TRBV7-2 and TRBJ2-7, is GAGVSQSPSNKVTEKGKDVELRCDPISGHTALYWYRQSLGQGLEFLIYFQGNSAPDKSGLPSDRFSAERTGGSVSTLTIQRTQQEDSAVYLCASSFNREAYEQYFGPGTRLTVT.

J is TRBJ2-5 and V is TRBV18; no clear D. V was pared by 9 bases and J by 4 bases, with 15 bases between. CDR3 length: 13 amino acids. Germline V lookup: CDR1 KGHSH, CDR2 LQKENI. This CDR3 is CASTGGAGETQYF. CDR3 DNA sequence: TGTGCCAGTACCGGCGGAGCCGGAGAGACCCAGTACTTC.

The chain combines TRBV27 with TRBJ1-2, with 8 bases aligning to TRBD1. After removal of 5 bases from V and 4 bases from J, the junction contained 9 bases not matched to a gene. CDR1 is MNHEY and CDR2 is SMNVEV in the germline V gene (reference sequence). The CDR3 loop spans 15 amino acids. The CDR3 coding sequence is TGTGCCAGCAGTCCCCGCGGACAGGGTACCTATGGCTACACCTTC. The encoded protein is CASSPRGQGTYGYTF.

This clone was counted once. The V call is TRBV5-4, the J call TRBJ2-1; TRBD2 agrees at 9 bases. Germline values: CDR1 SGHNT, CDR2 YYREEE (reference sequence). This CDR3 has 16 residues. Trimming removed 4 bases from V and 3 bases from J; junction bases left unmatched: 8. CDR3 loop: CASSQALAGSYNEQFF. The CDR3 DNA reads as TGTGCCAGCAGCCAAGCCCTAGCGGGAAGCTACAATGAGCAGTTCTTC.

This clone was seen once. The CDR3, as DNA: TGTGCCAGCAGGGGGAGCGGGGAGCTGTTTTTT. This encodes CASRGSGELFF. The chain has TRBV6-6 and TRBJ2-2, with a possible D match to TRBD2 (5 bases). The ends were cut back, 6 bases at V and 7 bases at J, with 6 bases in the middle. The CDR3 is 11 amino acids. The germline CDR1 and CDR2 sequences are MNHNY and SVGAGI (reference sequence).

The rearrangement joins TRBV2 to TRBJ1-5; D is possibly TRBD1 (6 bases). The CDR3 is 14 residues long. Trimming shortened V by 5 bases and J by 7 bases, and 15 bases separated the two germline ends. The germline V gene encodes CDR1 SNHLY and CDR2 FYNNEI. CDR3 loop: CASSQGSNSQPQHF. CDR3 in DNA: TGTGCCAGCAGTCAGGGGAGTAACAGCCAGCCCCAGCATTTT.

The chain links TRBV19 to TRBJ2-1; tentative D call: TRBD1 (6 bases). The ends were cut back, 7 bases at V and 1 base at J, with 14 bases in the middle. Germline lookup yields CDR1 LNHDA and CDR2 SQIVND (reference sequence). This CDR3 comprises 15 residues. In nucleotides, the CDR3 is TGTGCCAGTACCTTAGGGGGACGGTCCTACAATGAGCAGTTCTTC. Its protein product is CASTLGGRSYNEQFF.

This chain uses TRBV2 with TRBJ2-3, with D unclear. Germline V gives CDR1 SNHLY, CDR2 FYNNEI. This CDR3 has 11 amino acids. The germline V and J ends were trimmed by 4 bases and 8 bases, with 7 bases remaining between them. This CDR3 reads CASSVLGTQYF. CDR3 coding DNA: TGTGCCAGCAGTGTGCTGGGTACGCAGTATTTT.

This chain uses TRBV7-9 with TRBJ2-2; D gene uncertain. This CDR3 comprises 15 residues. Germline loops: CDR1 SEHNR, CDR2 FQNEAQ (reference sequence). Trimming took 7 bases from V and 2 from J, leaving 14 bases between them. The CDR3 protein is CASTISRPNTGELFF. The CDR3 DNA sequence: TGTGCCAGCACAATTTCGCGACCTAACACCGGGGAGCTGTTTTTT.

Of note for this clone: Germline and junction disagree at one end, which may indicate a read error. The chain uses TRBV11-3 and TRBJ1-1, with 9 bases matching TRBD1. CDR1 and CDR2 (germline): SGHNT, YENEEA. This CDR3 comprises 17 residues. The CDR3: CASSLTGTGTVRPVHNF. DNA of the CDR3: TGTGCCAGCAGCCTAACCGGGACAGGGACGGTTCGACCGGTTCATAACTTT.